A single TCR beta chain is shown here with its context. CDR1 MNHNS and CDR2 SASEGT come from the germline V gene. V was pared by 10 bases and J by 3 bases, with 16 bases between. CDR3 length: 13 residues. TCRdb's table, derived via immunoSEQ multiplex PCR, lists solely in-frame clones and lacks some. In the table there are 100,000 to 150,000 clones, roughly 86% of which are singletons. Time point here: peripheral blood 6 weeks after treatment start. This record comes from a study of PD-L1 blockade in urothelial cancer. This sequence joins TRBV6-1 and TRBJ2-7; possible D gene TRBD2, 6 bases. Sequenced material: PBMCs, taken around atezolizumab (anti-PD-L1) treatment. This sequence was found in a man aged 45-65 years with urothelial cancer. The CDR3 DNA sequence: TGTGCCACCGGCGGGAACAATTTCTACGAGCAGTACTTC. It is translated as CATGGNNFYEQYF.